The sequence of this T cell receptor (beta chain) was determined in a study of blood T cell repertoires in COVID-19. The CDR3 is 15 residues long. V lost 5 bases and J 7 bases, leaving 15 bases between the germline ends. Germline V gives CDR1 MDHEN, CDR2 SYDVKM. Profiling relied on immunoSEQ multiplex PCR, and the TCRdb table lists in-frame clones only, not all of them. The table has 250,000 or so clones, 85% seen once. Sequenced: PBMCs or T cells enriched from blood (not recorded which). The rearrangement links TRBV28 to TRBJ1-6; D not certain. This clonotype was obtained from a woman aged 45-59 years who had been exposed to COVID-19. The CDR3 spells CASSPSGAGNSPLHF. The CDR3 region has the DNA TGTGCCAGCAGTCCATCGGGTGCGGGGAATTCACCCCTCCACTTT.